The T cell receptor beta chain under discussion was sequenced for a study of shared T cell receptors in the human thymus. Profiling relied on immunoSEQ multiplex PCR, and the TCRdb table lists in-frame clones only, not all of them. The sample records approximately 490,000 clones, 70% to 80% being singletons. J gave up 8 bases and V 6 bases, and 7 bases lay outside the gene matches. This CDR3 has 13 residues. Per germline, CDR1 MDHEN and CDR2 SYDVKM. The same specimen was also included in a second study, on human thymus T cells.

Source material: thymocytes. The chain carries TRBV28 and TRBJ1-2; TRBD1 matches at 9 bases. The clonotype comes from a boy under three years old with a congenital heart defect. The CDR3 DNA reads TGTGCCAGCAGCTACACAGGGGGCTGGGGCTACACCTTC. This sequence encodes CASSYTGGWGYTF.